The 6 T cell receptor beta chains given below trace back to one sample, sequenced in a study of OX40 agonist ivuxolimab in advanced cancers. Clones were read by immunoSEQ multiplex PCR, and TCRdb kept only the in-frame ones, dropping some. The sample yields approximately 70,000 clones, 80% to 95% seen once. The sequencing used CD4+ or CD8+ T cells sorted from blood, collected in a trial of the OX40 agonist ivuxolimab. The receptors here all came from an adult with an advanced solid tumor such as melanoma, head and neck, liver or kidney cancer.

The chain is built from TRBV9 and TRBJ2-1, with 7 bases identical to TRBD2. With 0 bases clipped from V and 0 bases from J, the junction kept 9 bases outside the gene matches. This CDR3 is built from 18 residues. Looked up from germline, CDR1 is SGDLS and CDR2 is YYNGEE. CDR3 residues: CASSVAGGPFSSYNEQFF. DNA for the CDR3: TGTGCCAGCAGCGTAGCGGGGGGACCCTTTAGCTCCTACAATGAGCAGTTCTTC.

The chain employs TRBV14 and TRBJ2-3; D is undetermined. V was shortened by 1 base and J by 2 bases, with 10 bases between the two germline ends. The CDR3 spans 15 residues. The germline gives CDR1 SGHDN, CDR2 FVKESK. CDR3 nucleotides: TGTGCCAGCAGCCAAGTAGCAGCCATCACAGATACGCAGTATTTT. Residues: CASSQVAAITDTQYF.

This clone showed up just a few times. The rearrangement uses TRBV11-2 and TRBJ1-2; possible D gene TRBD1, 6 bases. The V gene's germline CDR1 is SGHAT and CDR2 FQNNGV. The CDR3 extends over 13 amino acids. Trimming pared 2 bases from V and 6 bases from J, leaving 10 bases between. CDR3 sequence (DNA): TGTGCCAGCAGCTTAACCGGGGGCGATGGCTACACCTTC. This encodes CASSLTGGDGYTF.

The chain links TRBV6-5 to TRBJ1-2; D not certain. Germline CDR1 MNHEY, CDR2 SVGAGI. The V end was cut by 0 bases, the J end by 7 bases, with 3 bases between. The CDR3 is 11 residues long. The CDR3 DNA is TGTGCCAGCAGTTACTCGAGTGGCTACACCTTC. It is translated as CASSYSSGYTF.

A single count supports this clone. The CDR3 coding sequence is TGTGCCAGCAGTAGCAGGGGAAACACCATATATTTT. Its translation: CASSSRGNTIYF. The rearrangement uses TRBV28 and TRBJ1-3, with D hard to call. The CDR3 is made up of 12 amino acids. Trimming stripped 5 bases from V and 4 bases from J, with 6 bases between. Germline CDR1 MDHEN, CDR2 SYDVKM.

The genes are TRBV5-1 and TRBJ2-5; D gene uncertain. Trimming left V 0 bases short and J 1 base short, with 10 bases between. Germline V gives CDR1 SGHRS, CDR2 YFSETQ. CDR3 length: 15 amino acids. CDR3 in DNA: TGCGCCAGCAGCTTGGGTGGCCAGGTCCAAGAGACCCAGTACTTC. Amino acids: CASSLGGQVQETQYF.